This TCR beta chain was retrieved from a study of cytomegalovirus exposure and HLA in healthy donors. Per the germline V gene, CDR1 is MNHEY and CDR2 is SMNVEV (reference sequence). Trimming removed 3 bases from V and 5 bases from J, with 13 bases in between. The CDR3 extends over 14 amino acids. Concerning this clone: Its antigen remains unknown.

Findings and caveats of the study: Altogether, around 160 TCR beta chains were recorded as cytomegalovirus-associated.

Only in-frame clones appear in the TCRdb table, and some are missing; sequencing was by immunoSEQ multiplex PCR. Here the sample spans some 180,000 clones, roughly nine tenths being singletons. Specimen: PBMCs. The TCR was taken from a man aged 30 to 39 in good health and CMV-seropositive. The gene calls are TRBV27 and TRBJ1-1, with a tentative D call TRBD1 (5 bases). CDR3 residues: CASSFNGGGTEAFF. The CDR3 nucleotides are TGTGCCAGCAGTTTTAACGGGGGGGGAACTGAAGCTTTCTTT.